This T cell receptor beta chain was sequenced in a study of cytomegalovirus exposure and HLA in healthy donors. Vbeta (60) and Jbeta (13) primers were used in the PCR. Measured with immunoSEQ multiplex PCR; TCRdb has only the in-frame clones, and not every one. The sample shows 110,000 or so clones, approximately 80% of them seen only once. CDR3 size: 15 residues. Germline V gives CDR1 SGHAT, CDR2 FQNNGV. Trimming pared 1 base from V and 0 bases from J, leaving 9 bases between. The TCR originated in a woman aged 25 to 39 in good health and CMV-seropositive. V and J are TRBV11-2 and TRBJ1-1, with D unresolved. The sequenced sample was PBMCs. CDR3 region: CASSLVFGMNTEAFF. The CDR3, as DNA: TGTGCCAGCAGCTTAGTGTTTGGCATGAACACTGAAGCTTTCTTT.